This T cell receptor (beta chain) derives from a study of CD8+CD57+ T cells in acquired aplastic anemia. Study-wide background: Yields of DNA that came from sorted CD4+ and CD8+ cells averaged approximately 3.2 ug. On average, healthy donors gave around 9.9 million reads for CD4+ cells. Study-wide points: CD8+ Simpson's diversity showed no significant patient-control difference. Patients and controls shared approximately 28 CD8+ CDR3 sequences.

V shed 4 bases and J shed 5 bases, with 14 bases lying between them. The CDR3 consists of 14 residues. From germline, CDR1 is MGHDK and CDR2 SYGVNS. Sample share makes this clonotype medium-sized (0.01 to 0.1%). The antigen is unknown. Investigators profiled TCR beta VDJ and CDR3 from genomic DNA template. TCRdb ran MiXCR on the reads and lists one entry per CDR3 protein. The data hold some 48,000 distinct CDR3 sequences, with about 78% observed a single time. This sequence originates from a human donor in good health, serving as a control. Material: sorted CD4+, CD8+, or CD8+CD57+ T cells (not recorded which) from PBMCs. The chain has TRBV25-1 and TRBJ2-5; D call uncertain. In DNA, the CDR3 is TGTGCCAGCAGTGGTGGCGTGAGATGGGAGACCCAGTACTTC. Translating it yields CASSGGVRWETQYF.